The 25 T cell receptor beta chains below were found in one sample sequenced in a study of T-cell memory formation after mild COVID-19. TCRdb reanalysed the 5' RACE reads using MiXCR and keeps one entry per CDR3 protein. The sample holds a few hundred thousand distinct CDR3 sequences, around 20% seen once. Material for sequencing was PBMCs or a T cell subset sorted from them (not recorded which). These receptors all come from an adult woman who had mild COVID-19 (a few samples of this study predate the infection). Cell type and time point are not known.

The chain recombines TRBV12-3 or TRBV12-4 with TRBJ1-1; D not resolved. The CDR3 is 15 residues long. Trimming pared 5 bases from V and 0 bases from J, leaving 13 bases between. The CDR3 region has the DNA TGTGCCAGCAGTCCATCTGAGCTCTTGAACACTGAAGCTTTCTTT. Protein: CASSPSELLNTEAFF.

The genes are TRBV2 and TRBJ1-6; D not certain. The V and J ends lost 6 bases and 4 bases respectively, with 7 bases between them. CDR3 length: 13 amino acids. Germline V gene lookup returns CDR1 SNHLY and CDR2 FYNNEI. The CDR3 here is CASSGEYNSPLHF. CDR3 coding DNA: TGTGCCAGCAGCGGGGAATATAATTCACCCCTCCACTTT.

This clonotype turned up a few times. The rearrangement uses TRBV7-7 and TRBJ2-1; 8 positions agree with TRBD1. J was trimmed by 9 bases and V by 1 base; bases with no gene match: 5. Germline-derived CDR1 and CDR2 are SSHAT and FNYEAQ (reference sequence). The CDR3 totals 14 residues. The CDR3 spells CASSLGQGSGEQFF. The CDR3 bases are TGTGCCAGCAGCTTAGGACAGGGGTCCGGTGAGCAGTTCTTC.

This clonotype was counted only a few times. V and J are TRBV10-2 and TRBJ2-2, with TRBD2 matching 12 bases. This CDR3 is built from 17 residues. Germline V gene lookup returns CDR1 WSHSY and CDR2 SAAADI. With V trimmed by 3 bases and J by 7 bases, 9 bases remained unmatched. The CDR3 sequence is CASSDLGVGLAGGELFF. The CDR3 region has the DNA TGCGCCAGCAGTGACCTGGGTGTGGGACTAGCGGGCGGGGAGCTGTTTTTT.

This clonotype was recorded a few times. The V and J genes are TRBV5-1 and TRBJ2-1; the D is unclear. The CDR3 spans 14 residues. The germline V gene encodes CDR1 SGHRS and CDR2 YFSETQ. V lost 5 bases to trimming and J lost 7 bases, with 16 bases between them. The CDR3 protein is CASRPITVTNEQFF. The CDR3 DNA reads TGCGCCAGCAGACCCATAACGGTAACGAATGAGCAGTTCTTC.

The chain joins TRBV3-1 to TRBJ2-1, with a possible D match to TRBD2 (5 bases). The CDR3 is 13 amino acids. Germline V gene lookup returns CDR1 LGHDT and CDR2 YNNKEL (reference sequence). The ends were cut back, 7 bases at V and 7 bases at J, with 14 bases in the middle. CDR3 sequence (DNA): TGTGCCAGCAACGGCCCCTCGGGGAATGAGCAGTTCTTC. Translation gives CASNGPSGNEQFF.

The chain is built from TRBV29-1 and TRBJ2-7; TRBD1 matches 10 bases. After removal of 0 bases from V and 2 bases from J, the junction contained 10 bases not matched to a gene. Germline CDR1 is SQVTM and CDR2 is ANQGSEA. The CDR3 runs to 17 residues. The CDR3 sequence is CSVEELRTGGFTYEQYF. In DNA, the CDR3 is TGCAGCGTTGAAGAATTAAGGACAGGGGGGTTTACCTACGAGCAGTACTTC.

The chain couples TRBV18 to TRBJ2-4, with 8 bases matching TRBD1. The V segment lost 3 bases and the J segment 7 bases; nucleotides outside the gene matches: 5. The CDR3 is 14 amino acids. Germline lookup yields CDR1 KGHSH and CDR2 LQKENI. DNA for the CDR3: TGTGCCAGCTCACCTGTGACAGGGGAGAACATTCAGTACTTC. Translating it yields CASSPVTGENIQYF.

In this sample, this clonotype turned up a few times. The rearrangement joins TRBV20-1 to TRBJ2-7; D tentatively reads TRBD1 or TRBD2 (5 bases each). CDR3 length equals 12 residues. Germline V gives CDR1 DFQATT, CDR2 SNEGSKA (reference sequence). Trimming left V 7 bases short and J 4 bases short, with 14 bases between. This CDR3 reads CSGTSEGYEQYF. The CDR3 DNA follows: TGCAGTGGGACTTCCGAGGGGTACGAGCAGTACTTC.

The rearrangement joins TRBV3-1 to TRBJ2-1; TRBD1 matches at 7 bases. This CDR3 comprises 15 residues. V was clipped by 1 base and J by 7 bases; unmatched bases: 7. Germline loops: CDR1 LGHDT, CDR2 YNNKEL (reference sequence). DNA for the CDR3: TGTGCCAGCAGCCAAGGGACAGGTTCGACGAATGAGCAGTTCTTC. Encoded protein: CASSQGTGSTNEQFF.

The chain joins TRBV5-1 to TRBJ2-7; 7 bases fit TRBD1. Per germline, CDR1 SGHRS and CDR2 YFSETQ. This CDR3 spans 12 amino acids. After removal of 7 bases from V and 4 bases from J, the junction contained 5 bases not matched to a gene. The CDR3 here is CASSAGGYEQYF. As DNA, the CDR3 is TGCGCCAGCTCGGCAGGGGGTTACGAGCAGTACTTC.

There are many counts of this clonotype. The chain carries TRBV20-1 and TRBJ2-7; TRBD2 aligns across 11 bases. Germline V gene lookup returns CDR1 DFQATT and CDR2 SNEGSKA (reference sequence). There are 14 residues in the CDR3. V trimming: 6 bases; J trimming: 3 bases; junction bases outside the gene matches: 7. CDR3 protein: CSASPSGGNYEQYF. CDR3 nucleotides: TGCAGTGCAAGCCCTAGCGGGGGGAACTACGAGCAGTACTTC.

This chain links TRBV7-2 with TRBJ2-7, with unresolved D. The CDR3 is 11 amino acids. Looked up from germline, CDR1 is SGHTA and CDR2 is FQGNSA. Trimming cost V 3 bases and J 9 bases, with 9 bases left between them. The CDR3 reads CASSFGSGQYF. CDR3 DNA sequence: TGTGCCAGCAGCTTTGGGTCCGGGCAGTACTTC.

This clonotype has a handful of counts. The CDR3 is CASSQPPPYSNQPQHF. The CDR3 DNA follows: TGTGCCAGCAGCCAACCCCCCCCTTATAGCAATCAGCCCCAGCATTTT. V usage is TRBV6-6 and J usage is TRBJ1-5; no reliable D call. Looked up from germline, CDR1 is MNHNY and CDR2 is SVGAGI (reference sequence). Trimming pared 6 bases from V and 0 bases from J, leaving 15 bases between. The CDR3 is 16 amino acids.

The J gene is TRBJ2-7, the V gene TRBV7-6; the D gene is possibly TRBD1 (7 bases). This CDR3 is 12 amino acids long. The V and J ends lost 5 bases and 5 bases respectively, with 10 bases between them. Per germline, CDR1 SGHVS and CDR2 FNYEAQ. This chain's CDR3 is CASSRGTDEQYF. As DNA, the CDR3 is TGTGCCAGCAGCCGCGGGACAGACGAGCAGTACTTC.

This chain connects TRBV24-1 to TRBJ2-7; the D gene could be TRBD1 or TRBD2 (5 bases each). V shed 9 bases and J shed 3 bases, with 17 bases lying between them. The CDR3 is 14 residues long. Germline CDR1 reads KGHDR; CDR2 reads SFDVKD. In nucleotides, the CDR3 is TGTGCCACCGCCTCGACGCAGGGACGCTACGAGCAGTACTTC. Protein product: CATASTQGRYEQYF.

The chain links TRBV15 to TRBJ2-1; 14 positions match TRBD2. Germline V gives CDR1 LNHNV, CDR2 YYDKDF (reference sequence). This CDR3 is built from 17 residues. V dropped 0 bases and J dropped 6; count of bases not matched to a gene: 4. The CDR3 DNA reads TGTGCCACCAGCAGAGAGGGACTAGCGGGAGTAGGCAATGAGCAGTTCTTC. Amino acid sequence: CATSREGLAGVGNEQFF.

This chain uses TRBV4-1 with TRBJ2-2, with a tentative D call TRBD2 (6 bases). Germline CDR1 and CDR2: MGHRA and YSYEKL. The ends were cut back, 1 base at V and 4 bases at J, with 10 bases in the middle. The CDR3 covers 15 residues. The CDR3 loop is CASSQAGTFTGELFF. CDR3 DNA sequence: TGCGCCAGCAGCCAAGCCGGGACTTTCACCGGGGAGCTGTTTTTT.

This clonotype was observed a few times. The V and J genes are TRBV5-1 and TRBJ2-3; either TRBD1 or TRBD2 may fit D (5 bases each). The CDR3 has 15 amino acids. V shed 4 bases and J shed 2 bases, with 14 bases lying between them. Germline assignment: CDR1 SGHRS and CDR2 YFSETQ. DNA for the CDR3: TGCGCCAGCAGCAAGGGAGTAGGGGACACAGATACGCAGTATTTT. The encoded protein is CASSKGVGDTDTQYF.

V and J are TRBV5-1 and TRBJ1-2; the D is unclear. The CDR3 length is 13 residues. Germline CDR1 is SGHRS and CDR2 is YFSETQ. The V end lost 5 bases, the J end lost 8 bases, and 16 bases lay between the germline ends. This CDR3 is CASSPLAEGGYTF. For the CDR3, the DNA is TGCGCCAGCAGTCCCTTGGCAGAGGGCGGCTACACCTTC.

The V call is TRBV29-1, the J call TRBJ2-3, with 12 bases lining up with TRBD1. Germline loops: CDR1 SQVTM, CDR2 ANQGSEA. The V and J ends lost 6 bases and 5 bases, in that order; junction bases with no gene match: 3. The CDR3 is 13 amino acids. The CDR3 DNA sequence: TGCAGCGTGGGGACAGGGGGCAAAGATACGCAGTATTTT. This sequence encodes CSVGTGGKDTQYF.

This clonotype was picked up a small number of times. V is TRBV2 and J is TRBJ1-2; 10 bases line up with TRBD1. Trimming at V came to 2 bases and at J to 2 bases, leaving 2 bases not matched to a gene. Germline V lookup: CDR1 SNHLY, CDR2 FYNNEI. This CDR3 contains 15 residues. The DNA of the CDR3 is TGTGCCAGCAGTGAAACGGACAGGGGGAACTATGGCTACACCTTC. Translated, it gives CASSETDRGNYGYTF.

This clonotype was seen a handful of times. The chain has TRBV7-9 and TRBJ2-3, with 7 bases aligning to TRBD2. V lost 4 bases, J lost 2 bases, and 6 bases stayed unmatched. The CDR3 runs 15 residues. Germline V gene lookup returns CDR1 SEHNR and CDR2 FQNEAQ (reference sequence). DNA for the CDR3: TGTGCCAGCAGCTCCCGACTAGCTTTCACAGATACGCAGTATTTT. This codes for CASSSRLAFTDTQYF.

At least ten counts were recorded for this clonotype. The CDR3 nucleotides read TGTGCCAGCAGCTCAGCGGGGGGACTCCAAGAGACCCAGTACTTC. Protein product: CASSSAGGLQETQYF. The chain recombines TRBV5-4 with TRBJ2-5; 9 bases match TRBD2. The CDR3 extends over 15 amino acids. J was trimmed by 1 base and V by 3 bases; bases with no gene match: 4. Germline assignment: CDR1 SGHNT and CDR2 YYREEE (reference sequence).

CDR3 nucleotide sequence: TGTGCCAGCAGTTACGTGGAGAGGGAGACCCAGTACTTC. It encodes CASSYVERETQYF. The rearrangement uses TRBV6-2 or TRBV6-3 and TRBJ2-5; D remains ambiguous. CDR3 length: 13 amino acids. The V and J ends lost 2 bases and 5 bases respectively, with 9 bases between them. Germline V CDR1 and CDR2: MNHEY, SVGEGT.